These 7 T cell receptor beta chains originate from one sample sequenced in a study of blood T cells in healthy people across ages. Through a sample-barcoded 5' primer and a J-beta primer mix, a second PCR was run for about 6 to 11 cycles. TCRdb ran MiXCR on the 5' RACE reads and lists one entry per CDR3 protein. The sample records 800,000 or so distinct CDR3 sequences, roughly 25% being singletons. The sample was also linked to a second study, of T cells of mothers and their children.

The sample taken for sequencing was blood. These receptors were taken from a boy between 5 and 17 years old in good health.

A few counts support this clonotype. The CDR3 sequence: CASSGLAGAFEQFF. The CDR3 region has the DNA TGTGCCAGCAGCGGACTAGCGGGAGCCTTTGAGCAGTTCTTC. The chain couples TRBV5-6 to TRBJ2-5; 13 bases fit TRBD2. The J call could be wrong; TRBJ2-1 is a better fit for the DNA end. Germline CDR1 is SGHDT and CDR2 is YYEEEE. This CDR3 comprises 14 residues.

This clonotype was detected only a few times. The V call is TRBV15, the J call TRBJ2-1; TRBD1 matches 7 bases. The J call may be mistaken, given a closer DNA end match to TRBJ2-7. Germline V gene data show CDR1 as LNHNV and CDR2 as YYDKDF (reference sequence). The CDR3 totals 13 residues. The CDR3 reads CATGKGQTYEQYF. CDR3 bases: TGTGCCACCGGTAAGGGACAGACCTACGAGCAGTACTTC.

This clonotype showed up many times. The chain joins TRBV5-1 to TRBJ2-2, with D unclear. The germline V and J ends were trimmed by 5 bases and 0 bases, with 8 bases remaining between them. This CDR3 is built from 14 residues. Germline V gene sequence: CDR1 SGHRS, CDR2 YFSETQ. DNA of the CDR3: TGCGCCAGCAGTCCCAGGTCGAACACCGGGGAGCTGTTTTTT. It codes for CASSPRSNTGELFF.

The table lists this clonotype with a few counts. The final CDR3 position lacks the conserved phenylalanine or tryptophan, pointing to a likely read error. The rearrangement joins TRBV7-9 to TRBJ1-2, with 9 bases identical to TRBD1. Germline-derived CDR1 and CDR2 are SEHNR and FQNEAQ (reference sequence). With 2 bases clipped from V and 4 bases from J, the junction kept 5 bases outside the gene matches. The CDR3 is 15 amino acids. The CDR3 DNA reads as TGTGCCAGCAGCTTATGGGACAGGGAAGCCTATGGCTACACCCTC. This gives the protein CASSLWDREAYGYTL.

As concerns this clonotype: The junction and the germline gene differ at one end; a read error may be behind it. This rearrangement joins TRBV30 to TRBJ1-3, with 8 nucleotides matching TRBD1. Germline CDR1 and CDR2: GTSNPN and SVGIG (reference sequence). The CDR3 totals 11 residues. The CDR3 DNA sequence: TGTGCCTGGAGTGTCTCGGACAGGGTGAATTTT. Translation: CAWSVSDRVNF.

The rearrangement uses TRBV5-1 and TRBJ2-5, with a possible D match to TRBD2 (6 bases). The germline V and J ends were trimmed by 1 base and 3 bases, with 10 bases remaining between them. Germline V gene sequence: CDR1 SGHRS, CDR2 YFSETQ. This CDR3 region has 14 residues. DNA of the CDR3: TGCGCCAGCAGCTTGCGAGGAGGGGAAGAGACCCAGTACTTC. Its translation is CASSLRGGEETQYF.

This clonotype was seen a few times. This chain uses TRBV5-1 with TRBJ2-1; 11 bases fit TRBD2. The germline V gene encodes CDR1 SGHRS and CDR2 YFSETQ. J gave up 3 bases and V 4 bases, and 9 bases lay outside the gene matches. The CDR3 has 17 residues. The CDR3 loop reads CASSPPLAGGGYNEQFF. The DNA of the CDR3 is TGCGCCAGCAGCCCCCCCTTAGCGGGAGGGGGCTACAATGAGCAGTTCTTC.